Below, one T cell receptor beta chain is given with its context. Its antigen is as yet unknown. The source of the sample is a study of STAT5B mutations in CD4+ large granular lymphocyte leukemia. Study outcomes and limitations: The CD4+ versus CD8+ T-LGLL clonality difference may reflect limited sample size. Over 20% of private leukemic clonotypes occurred rarely in other patients' non-leukemic repertoires. 8/27 top patient clones versus 2/35 control clones were TRBV06-family.

Germline values: CDR1 SGHTA, CDR2 FQGNSA. Trimming removed 1 base from V and 0 bases from J, with 12 bases in between. CDR3 length: 17 residues. Original handling: Productive clonotypes were detectable down to 2.59 x 10-5 frequency. The protocol was immunoSEQ multiplex PCR, while the TCRdb copy is restricted to in-frame clones and leaves out a portion. V and J calls and clone size are copied from that table; D and trimming were computed from the DNA. The repertoire holds 30,000 to 35,000 clones, with more than 80% as singletons. Material: CD4+ T cells from blood buffy coats. The receptor was isolated from a human donor in good health. The genes are TRBV7-2 and TRBJ2-2; the D gene could be TRBD1 or TRBD2 (6 bases each). CDR3 sequence: CASSLVGGSANTGELFF. The CDR3 DNA reads TGTGCCAGCAGCTTAGTCGGGGGCAGCGCGAACACCGGGGAGCTGTTTTTT.